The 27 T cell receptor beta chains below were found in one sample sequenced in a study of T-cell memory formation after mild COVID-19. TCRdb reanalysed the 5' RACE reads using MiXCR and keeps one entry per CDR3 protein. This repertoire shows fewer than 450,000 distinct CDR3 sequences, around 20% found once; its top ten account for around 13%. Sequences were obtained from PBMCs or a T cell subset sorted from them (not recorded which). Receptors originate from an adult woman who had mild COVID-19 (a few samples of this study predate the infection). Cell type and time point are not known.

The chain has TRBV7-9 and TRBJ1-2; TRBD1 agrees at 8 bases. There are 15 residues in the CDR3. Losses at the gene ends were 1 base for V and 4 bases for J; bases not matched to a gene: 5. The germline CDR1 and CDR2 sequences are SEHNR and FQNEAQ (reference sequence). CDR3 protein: CASSLVTGGAYGYTF. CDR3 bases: TGTGCCAGCAGCTTAGTAACAGGGGGGGCCTATGGCTACACCTTC.

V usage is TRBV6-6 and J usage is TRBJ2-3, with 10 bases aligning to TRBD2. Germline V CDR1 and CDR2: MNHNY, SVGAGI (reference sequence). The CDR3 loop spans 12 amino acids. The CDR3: CAGAGGTDTQYF. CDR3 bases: TGTGCTGGAGCGGGAGGGACAGATACGCAGTATTTT.

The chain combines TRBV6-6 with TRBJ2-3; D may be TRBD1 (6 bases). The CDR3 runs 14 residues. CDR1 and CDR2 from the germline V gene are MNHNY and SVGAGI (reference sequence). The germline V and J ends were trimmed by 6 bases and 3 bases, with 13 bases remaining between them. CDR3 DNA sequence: TGTGCCAGCAGCGCACAGGGTAGGACAGATACGCAGTATTTT. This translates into CASSAQGRTDTQYF.

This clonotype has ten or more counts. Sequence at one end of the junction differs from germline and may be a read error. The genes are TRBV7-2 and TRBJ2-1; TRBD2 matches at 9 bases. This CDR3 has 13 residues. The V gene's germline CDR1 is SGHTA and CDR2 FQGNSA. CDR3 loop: CASSLERGRARHF. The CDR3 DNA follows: TGTGCCAGCAGCTTAGAGCGCGGGAGGGCCCGCCACTTC.

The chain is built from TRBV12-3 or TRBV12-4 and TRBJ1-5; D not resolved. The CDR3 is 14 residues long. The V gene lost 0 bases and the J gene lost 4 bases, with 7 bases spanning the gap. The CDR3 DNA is TGTGCCAGCAGTTTAGCAGGGAATAATCAGCCCCAGCATTTT. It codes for CASSLAGNNQPQHF.

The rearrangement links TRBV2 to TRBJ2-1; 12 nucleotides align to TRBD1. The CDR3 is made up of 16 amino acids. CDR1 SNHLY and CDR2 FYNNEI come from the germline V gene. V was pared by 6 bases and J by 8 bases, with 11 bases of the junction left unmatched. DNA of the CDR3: TGTGCCAGCAGGGCCGGCGGGACAGGGGGCTCTGATGAGCAGTTCTTC. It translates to CASRAGGTGGSDEQFF. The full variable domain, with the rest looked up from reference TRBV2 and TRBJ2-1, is EPEVTQTPSHQVTQMGQEVILRCVPISNHLYFYWYRQILGQKVEFLVSFYNNEISEKSEIFDDQFSVERPDGSNFTLKIRSTKLEDSAMYFCASRAGGTGGSDEQFFGPGTRLTVL.

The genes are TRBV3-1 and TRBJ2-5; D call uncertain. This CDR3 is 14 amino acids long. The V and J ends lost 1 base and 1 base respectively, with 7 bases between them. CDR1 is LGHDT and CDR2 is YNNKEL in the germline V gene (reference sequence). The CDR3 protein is CASSQVQIQETQYF. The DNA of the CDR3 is TGTGCCAGCAGCCAAGTCCAGATCCAAGAGACCCAGTACTTC.

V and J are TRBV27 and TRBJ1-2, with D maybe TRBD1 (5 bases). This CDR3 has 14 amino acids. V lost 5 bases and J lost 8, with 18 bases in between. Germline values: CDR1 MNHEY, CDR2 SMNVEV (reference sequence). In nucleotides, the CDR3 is TGTGCCAGCAGTCCTCCCGGGGGGAGGGGAGGCTACACCTTC. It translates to CASSPPGGRGGYTF.

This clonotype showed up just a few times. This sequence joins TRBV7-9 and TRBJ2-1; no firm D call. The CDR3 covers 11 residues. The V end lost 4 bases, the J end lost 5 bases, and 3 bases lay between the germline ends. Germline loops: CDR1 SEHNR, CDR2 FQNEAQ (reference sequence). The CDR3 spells CASSYDNEQFF. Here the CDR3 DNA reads TGTGCCAGCAGCTATGACAATGAGCAGTTCTTC.

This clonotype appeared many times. The CDR3 region is CASSQDHTGGSPQHF. CDR3 coding DNA: TGCGCCAGCAGCCAAGATCACACAGGTGGCTCGCCCCAGCATTTT. The gene calls are TRBV4-3 and TRBJ1-5; possibly TRBD1 for D (5 bases). The CDR3 runs 15 residues. Per germline, CDR1 LGHNA and CDR2 YSLEER. Trimming removed 0 bases at V and 9 bases at J, with 15 bases between.

The CDR3 coding sequence is TGTGCCAGTAGTCCCTCCGGGACAGGGCCCTTTGAAGCTTTCTTT. This translates into CASSPSGTGPFEAFF. V and J are TRBV19 and TRBJ1-1, with 9 nucleotides matching TRBD1. This CDR3 is built from 15 residues. The germline V gene encodes CDR1 LNHDA and CDR2 SQIVND (reference sequence). V lost 5 bases to trimming and J lost 7 bases; unmatched junction nucleotides: 11.

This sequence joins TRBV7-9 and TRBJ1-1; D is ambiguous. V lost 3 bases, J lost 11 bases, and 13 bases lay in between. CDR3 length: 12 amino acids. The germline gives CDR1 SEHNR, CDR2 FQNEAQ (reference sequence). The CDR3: CASSLWLEGAFF. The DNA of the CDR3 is TGTGCCAGCAGCTTGTGGCTTGAGGGCGCTTTCTTT.

This chain's CDR3 is CASRDGNSPLHF. The CDR3 region has the DNA TGTGCCAGCCGGGACGGAAATTCACCCCTCCACTTT. The chain has TRBV12-3 or TRBV12-4 and TRBJ1-6, with a tentative D call TRBD1 (5 bases). The length of the CDR3 is 12 residues. Trimming pared 8 bases from V and 7 bases from J, leaving 9 bases between.

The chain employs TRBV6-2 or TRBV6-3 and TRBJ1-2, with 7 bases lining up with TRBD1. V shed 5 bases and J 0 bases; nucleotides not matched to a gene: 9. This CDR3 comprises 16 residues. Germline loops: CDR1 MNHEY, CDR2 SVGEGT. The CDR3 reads CASSDPGTAPNYGYTF. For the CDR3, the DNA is TGTGCCAGCAGTGACCCCGGGACAGCCCCTAACTATGGCTACACCTTC.

As DNA, the CDR3 is TGCGCCAGCAGCTGGGGGGACAGGGGGAACACTGAAGCTTTCTTT. Residues: CASSWGDRGNTEAFF. This chain uses TRBV5-1 with TRBJ1-1; 10 bases are shared with TRBD1. The V gene's germline CDR1 is SGHRS and CDR2 YFSETQ. The CDR3 totals 15 residues. With V trimmed by 3 bases and J by 1 base, 3 bases remained unmatched. Using reference TRBV5-1 and TRBJ1-1 for the parts outside the CDR3, the full variable domain is KAGVTQTPRYLIKTRGQQVTLSCSPISGHRSVSWYQQTPGQGLQFLFEYFSETQRNKGNFPGRFSGRQFSNSRSEMNVSTLELGDSALYLCASSWGDRGNTEAFFGQGTRLTVV.

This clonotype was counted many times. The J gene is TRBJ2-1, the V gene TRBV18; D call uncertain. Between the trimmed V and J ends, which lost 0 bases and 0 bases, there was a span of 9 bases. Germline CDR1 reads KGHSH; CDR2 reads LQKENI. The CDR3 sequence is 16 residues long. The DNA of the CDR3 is TGTGCCAGCTCACCACCCGGGCGAAGCTCCTACAATGAGCAGTTCTTC. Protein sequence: CASSPPGRSSYNEQFF. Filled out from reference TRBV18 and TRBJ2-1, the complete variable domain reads NAGVMQNPRHLVRRRGQEARLRCSPMKGHSHVYWYRQLPEEGLKFMVYLQKENIIDESGMPKERFSAEFPKEGPSILRIQQVVRGDSAAYFCASSPPGRSSYNEQFFGPGTRLTVL.

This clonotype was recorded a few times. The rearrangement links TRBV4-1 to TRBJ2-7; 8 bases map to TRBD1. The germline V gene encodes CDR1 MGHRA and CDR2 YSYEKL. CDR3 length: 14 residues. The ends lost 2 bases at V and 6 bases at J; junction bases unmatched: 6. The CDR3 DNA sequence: TGCGCCAGCAGCCAAACGCCGGGACAGGCCGAGCAGTACTTC. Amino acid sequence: CASSQTPGQAEQYF.

CDR3 DNA sequence: TGTGCCAGCAGCTTAGAGCCGGGACAGAAGTATGCAACTAATGAAAAACTGTTTTTT. This codes for CASSLEPGQKYATNEKLFF. The chain has TRBV7-2 and TRBJ1-4; 7 positions agree with TRBD1. The CDR3 length is 19 residues. V lost 1 base to trimming and J lost 0 bases; unmatched junction nucleotides: 11. From germline, CDR1 is SGHTA and CDR2 FQGNSA.

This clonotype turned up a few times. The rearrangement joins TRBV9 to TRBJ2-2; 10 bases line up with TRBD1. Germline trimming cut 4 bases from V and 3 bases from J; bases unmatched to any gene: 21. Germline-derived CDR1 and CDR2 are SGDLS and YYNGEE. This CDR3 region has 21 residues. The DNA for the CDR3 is TGTGCCAGCAGCACTAGCATAAATTCCCGGGAGACAGGGGGCCACACCGGGGAGCTGTTTTTT. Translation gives CASSTSINSRETGGHTGELFF.

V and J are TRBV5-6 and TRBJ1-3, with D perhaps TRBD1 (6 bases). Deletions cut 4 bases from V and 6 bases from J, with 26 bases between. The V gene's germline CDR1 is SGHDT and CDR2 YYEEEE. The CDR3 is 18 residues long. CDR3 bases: TGTGCCAGCAGCCGCATGCTGAATTGGGGGCAACAGGAAAACACCATATATTTT. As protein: CASSRMLNWGQQENTIYF.

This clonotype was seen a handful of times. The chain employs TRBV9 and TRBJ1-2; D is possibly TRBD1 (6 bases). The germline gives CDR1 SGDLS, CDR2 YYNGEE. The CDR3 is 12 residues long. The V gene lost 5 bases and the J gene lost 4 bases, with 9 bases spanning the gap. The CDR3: CASRDSFYGYTF. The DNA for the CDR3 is TGTGCCAGCAGGGACAGCTTCTATGGCTACACCTTC.

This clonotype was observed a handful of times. The CDR3 sequence is CASSLEEGVYTGELFF. CDR3 nucleotide sequence: TGTGCCAGCAGCTTAGAGGAGGGGGTGTACACCGGGGAGCTGTTTTTT. V and J are TRBV7-8 and TRBJ2-2; D may correspond to TRBD1 or TRBD2 (6 bases each). Per germline, CDR1 SGHVS and CDR2 FQNEAQ. V lost 1 base and J lost 3, with 12 bases in between. The CDR3 has 16 amino acids. Complete variable domain (other parts from reference TRBV7-8 and TRBJ2-2): GAGVSQSPRYKVAKRGQDVALRCDPISGHVSLFWYQQALGQGPEFLTYFQNEAQLDKSGLPSDRFFAERPEGSVSTLKIQRTQQEDSAVYLCASSLEEGVYTGELFFGEGSRLTVL.

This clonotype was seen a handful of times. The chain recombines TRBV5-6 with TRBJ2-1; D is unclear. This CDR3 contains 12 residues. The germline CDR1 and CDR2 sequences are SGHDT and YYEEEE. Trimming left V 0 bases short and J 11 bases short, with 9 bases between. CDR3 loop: CASSLAPTKQFF. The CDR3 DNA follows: TGTGCCAGCAGCTTGGCGCCGACCAAGCAGTTCTTC.

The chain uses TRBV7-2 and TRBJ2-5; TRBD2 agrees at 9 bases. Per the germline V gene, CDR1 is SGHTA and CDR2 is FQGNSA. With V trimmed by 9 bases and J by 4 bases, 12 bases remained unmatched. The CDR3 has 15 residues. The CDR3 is CASGVAGVLRETQYF. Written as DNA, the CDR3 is TGTGCCAGTGGGGTAGCGGGAGTATTGCGAGAGACCCAGTACTTC.

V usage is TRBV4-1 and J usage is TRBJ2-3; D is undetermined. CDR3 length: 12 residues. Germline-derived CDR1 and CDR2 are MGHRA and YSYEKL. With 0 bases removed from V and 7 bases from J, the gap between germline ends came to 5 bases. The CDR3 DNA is TGCGCCAGCAGCCAAGATAGGAATACGCAGTATTTT. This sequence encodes CASSQDRNTQYF.

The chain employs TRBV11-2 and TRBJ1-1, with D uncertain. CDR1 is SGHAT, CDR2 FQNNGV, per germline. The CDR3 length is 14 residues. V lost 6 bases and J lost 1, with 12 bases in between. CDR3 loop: CASSSFEGNTEAFF. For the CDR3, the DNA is TGTGCCAGCAGTTCCTTCGAAGGGAACACTGAAGCTTTCTTT. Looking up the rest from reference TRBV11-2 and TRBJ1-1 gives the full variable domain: EAGVAQSPRYKIIEKRQSVAFWCNPISGHATLYWYQQILGQGPKLLIQFQNNGVVDDSQLPKDRFSAERLKGVDSTLKIQPAKLEDSAVYLCASSSFEGNTEAFFGQGTRLTVV.

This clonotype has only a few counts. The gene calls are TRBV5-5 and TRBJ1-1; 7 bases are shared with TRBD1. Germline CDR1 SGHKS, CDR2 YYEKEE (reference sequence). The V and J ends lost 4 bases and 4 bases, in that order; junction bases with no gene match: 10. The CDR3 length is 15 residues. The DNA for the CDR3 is TGTGCCAGCAGCAGGGGACAGTCGGCCACCACTGAAGCTTTCTTT. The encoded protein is CASSRGQSATTEAFF.